This T cell receptor beta chain was recovered during a study of cytomegalovirus exposure and HLA in healthy donors. For the study at large: Most donors, about 82% of around 400 genotyped, fell in the Caucasian-associated ancestry cluster.

This CDR3 is built from 17 residues. The germline CDR1 and CDR2 sequences are MDHEN and SYDVKM. V shed 5 bases and J shed 0 bases, with 17 bases lying between them. Vbeta (60) and Jbeta (13) primers were used in the PCR. Using immunoSEQ multiplex PCR, the repertoire was profiled, and TCRdb retains in-frame clones only, with some absent. The table has about 110,000 clones, roughly 71% seen once; the top ten hold 9.5% to 13%. This TCR came from a man aged 35-49 years in good health and CMV-seropositive. The chain joins TRBV28 to TRBJ2-1; possibly TRBD2 for D (6 bases). Sample: PBMCs. The CDR3 DNA is TGTGCCAGCAGTCCGGGACTTGGGGCAAGCTCCTACAATGAGCAGTTCTTC. Translation: CASSPGLGASSYNEQFF.